The 9 T cell receptor beta chains listed next were all sequenced from one sample in a study of Tregs in tolerant kidney transplant recipients. Sequencing was performed with immunoSEQ multiplex PCR; in TCRdb, only in-frame clones are kept and a portion is missing. Of approximately 47,000 clones in the sample, approximately 89% were seen once. The nonmyeloablative bone marrow transplants came from related graft donors, with transient mixed chimerism. This specimen consisted of CD8+ T cells from blood (PBMCs), obtained 12 months after the transplant. The receptor source for this set is a human patient who received a combined kidney and bone marrow transplant. The T cells may partly be graft donor cells.

J is TRBJ2-1 and V is TRBV4-1, with unresolved D. Germline lookup yields CDR1 MGHRA and CDR2 YSYEKL. The CDR3 totals 14 residues. Trimming stripped 1 base from V and 1 base from J, with 5 bases between. Here the CDR3 DNA reads TGCGCCAGCAGCCAAGCTCAGTCCTACAATGAGCAGTTCTTC. Protein: CASSQAQSYNEQFF.

The chain links TRBV15 to TRBJ1-2, with TRBD1 identical over 7 bases. The CDR3 extends over 17 amino acids. Germline trimming cut 0 bases from V and 2 bases from J; bases unmatched to any gene: 9. Germline CDR1 and CDR2: LNHNV and YYDKDF (reference sequence). The CDR3 spells CATSRDFPTGTNYGYTF. CDR3 in DNA: TGTGCCACCAGCAGAGATTTCCCGACAGGGACGAACTATGGCTACACCTTC.

As concerns this clone: The same CDR3 also results from other DNA sequences found in this sample. V usage is TRBV7-9 and J usage is TRBJ2-1; D is unresolved. V was pared by 5 bases and J by 1 base, with 3 bases between. The CDR3 is 12 residues long. Germline CDR1 reads SEHNR; CDR2 reads FQNEAQ (reference sequence). The CDR3 DNA is TGTGCCAGCAGCCTGTCCTACAATGAGCAGTTCTTC. As protein: CASSLSYNEQFF.

V is TRBV18 and J is TRBJ2-5, with TRBD1 matching 8 bases. The J call may be incorrect, as the DNA end agrees better with TRBJ2-7. Germline V lookup: CDR1 KGHSH, CDR2 LQKENI. This CDR3 has 16 residues. CDR3 sequence: CASSPIQTGENYEQYF. The CDR3 region has the DNA TGTGCCAGCTCACCAATCCAGACAGGGGAAAACTACGAGCAGTACTTC.

J is TRBJ2-1 and V is TRBV9; TRBD2 aligns across 9 bases. This CDR3 is built from 16 residues. Germline values: CDR1 SGDLS, CDR2 YYNGEE. The trim removed 3 bases at V and 2 bases at J, leaving 6 bases unmatched. The CDR3 here is CASSDPGGGAYNEQFF. Here the CDR3 DNA reads TGTGCCAGCAGCGACCCCGGCGGGGGGGCCTACAATGAGCAGTTCTTC. Supplemented by reference TRBV9 and TRBJ2-1, the full variable domain reads DSGVTQTPKHLITATGQRVTLRCSPRSGDLSVYWYQQSLDQGLQFLIQYYNGEERAKGNILERFSAQQFPDLHSELNLSSLELGDSALYFCASSDPGGGAYNEQFFGPGTRLTVL.

V usage is TRBV18 and J usage is TRBJ2-7; a weak D match, TRBD1 (6 bases). Germline loops: CDR1 KGHSH, CDR2 LQKENI. The V gene lost 5 bases and the J gene lost 3 bases, with 8 bases spanning the gap. This CDR3 spans 12 amino acids. The CDR3 region has the DNA TGTGCCAGCTCAGAACAGGGCTACGAGCAGTACTTC. Residues: CASSEQGYEQYF. Full variable domain (missing parts from reference TRBV18 and TRBJ2-7): NAGVMQNPRHLVRRRGQEARLRCSPMKGHSHVYWYRQLPEEGLKFMVYLQKENIIDESGMPKERFSAEFPKEGPSILRIQQVVRGDSAAYFCASSEQGYEQYFGPGTRLTVT.

The genes are TRBV7-3 and TRBJ1-4; D not certain. This CDR3 is built from 15 residues. The germline V and J ends were trimmed by 5 bases and 6 bases, with 16 bases remaining between them. The V gene's germline CDR1 is SGHTA and CDR2 FQGTGA. The CDR3 DNA reads as TGTGCCAGCAGCCCCTTGGCAGGAGGAGATGAAAAACTGTTTTTT. As protein: CASSPLAGGDEKLFF.

The CDR3 here is CASSQDRASGGFTDTQYF. The DNA of the CDR3 is TGCGCCAGCAGCCAAGATAGGGCTAGCGGGGGTTTCACAGATACGCAGTATTTT. This sequence joins TRBV4-1 and TRBJ2-3, with 10 positions matching TRBD2. CDR1 MGHRA and CDR2 YSYEKL come from the germline V gene. The V and J ends lost 0 bases and 2 bases, in that order; junction bases with no gene match: 8. The CDR3 has 18 residues.

The chain joins TRBV7-8 to TRBJ2-1; 7 bases fit TRBD1. The CDR3 runs 16 residues. From germline, CDR1 is SGHVS and CDR2 FQNEAQ. J lost 4 bases, V lost 2 bases, and 8 bases had no gene match. The CDR3 sequence: CASSLSRGMGYNEQFF. The CDR3 region has the DNA TGTGCCAGCAGCTTAAGCAGGGGGATGGGGTACAATGAGCAGTTCTTC.